Each of the 17 T cell receptor beta chains below was sequenced from the same sample in a study of post-analysis software for immune sequencing data. Study findings and constraints: The study found TRBV5-6, TRBV5-1 and TRBV20-1 among a handful of TRBV segments more frequent in patients than controls.

No cognate antigen is known for these TCRs. The TCR beta cDNA libraries contained unique molecular identifiers. One entry per CDR3 protein, called by TCRdb with MiXCR from the PCR reads. Of roughly 580,000 distinct CDR3 sequences listed, roughly two fifths were seen once; the top ten hold more than 1.5%. Specimen: blood. These receptors came from a girl aged 5 to 17 with multiple sclerosis.

This clonotype was seen a handful of times. The J gene is TRBJ1-5, the V gene TRBV5-1, with D uncertain. V lost 0 bases to trimming and J lost 0 bases, with 13 bases between them. This CDR3 has 17 residues. Germline assignment: CDR1 SGHRS and CDR2 YFSETQ. CDR3 bases: TGCGCCAGCAGCTTGGCCCCGGCAGAGAATAGCAATCAGCCCCAGCATTTT. It yields the protein CASSLAPAENSNQPQHF.

In this sample, this clonotype turned up a few times. V is TRBV7-9 and J is TRBJ1-1, with D unresolved. CDR1 is SEHNR and CDR2 is FQNEAQ in the germline V gene (reference sequence). CDR3 size: 12 residues. V was shortened by 3 bases and J by 4 bases, with 6 bases between the two germline ends. CDR3 coding DNA: TGTGCCAGCAGCTTCACTAGCACTGAAGCTTTCTTT. Its translation is CASSFTSTEAFF.

The genes are TRBV20-1 and TRBJ2-7; no firm D call. Deletions cut 6 bases from V and 0 bases from J, with 15 bases between. Germline V gene sequence: CDR1 DFQATT, CDR2 SNEGSKA (reference sequence). The CDR3 is made up of 14 amino acids. The CDR3 bases are TGCAGTGCGCCGCCGGACGGCAGCTCCTACGAGCAGTACTTC. Translating it yields CSAPPDGSSYEQYF.

The gene calls are TRBV6-6 and TRBJ2-7; 7 nucleotides agree with TRBD2. The junction had 3 bases not matched to a gene; V was cut back by 7 bases and J by 3 bases. The CDR3 sequence is 12 residues long. Germline CDR1 reads MNHNY; CDR2 reads SVGAGI (reference sequence). The CDR3 spells CASTGGLYEQYF. Here the CDR3 DNA reads TGTGCCAGCACGGGAGGCCTCTACGAGCAGTACTTC.

This clonotype was seen a handful of times. J is TRBJ2-4 and V is TRBV29-1; D ambiguous. The J call may be faulty, since TRBJ2-7 better matches the DNA end. Germline-derived CDR1 and CDR2 are SQVTM and ANQGSEA. The CDR3 is 14 residues long. In DNA form, the CDR3 reads TGCAGCGTTGAAGATGCTGGAAAAGGTTACGAGCAGTACTTC. Its protein is CSVEDAGKGYEQYF.

This clonotype came up a few times. The chain couples TRBV12-3 or TRBV12-4 to TRBJ2-1; D remains unclear. The CDR3 covers 12 residues. V was trimmed by 3 bases and J by 5 bases, leaving 5 bases between them. The CDR3 loop is CASSLIDNEQFF. CDR3 nucleotide sequence: TGTGCCAGCAGTTTGATTGACAATGAGCAGTTCTTC.

V is TRBV6-4 and J is TRBJ1-1, with D unresolved. The CDR3 length is 12 residues. From germline, CDR1 is MRHNA and CDR2 SNTAGT. Trimming took off 4 bases at V and 5 bases at J, with 8 bases between the two ends. The CDR3 here is CASSVTGTEAFF. The CDR3 region has the DNA TGTGCCAGCAGTGTGACGGGGACTGAAGCTTTCTTT.

This chain connects TRBV29-1 to TRBJ2-7, with D possibly called TRBD1 or TRBD2 (5 bases each). V lost 4 bases, J lost 1 base, and 17 bases lay in between. CDR1 SQVTM and CDR2 ANQGSEA come from the germline V gene. The CDR3 sequence is 15 residues long. CDR3 region: CSVAGTAQASYEQYF. In nucleotides, the CDR3 is TGCAGCGTTGCAGGGACCGCCCAAGCTTCCTACGAGCAGTACTTC.

The rearrangement links TRBV6-6 to TRBJ1-2, with no clear D. Trimming took 4 bases from V and 3 from J, leaving 12 bases between them. CDR3 length: 14 residues. Looked up from germline, CDR1 is MNHNY and CDR2 is SVGAGI (reference sequence). CDR3 amino acids: CASSFPPEDYGYTF. The CDR3 DNA sequence: TGTGCCAGCAGTTTTCCGCCCGAGGACTATGGCTACACCTTC.

This clonotype was seen only a few times. This rearrangement joins TRBV3-1 to TRBJ2-1; TRBD1 agrees at 9 bases. Germline V gene sequence: CDR1 LGHDT, CDR2 YNNKEL (reference sequence). V was clipped by 3 bases and J by 9 bases; unmatched bases: 9. This CDR3 has 15 amino acids. The CDR3 region is CASSHGDREGGEQFF. In DNA, the CDR3 is TGTGCCAGCAGCCATGGGGACAGGGAGGGGGGTGAGCAGTTCTTC.

Notes on this clonotype: One junction end disagrees with the germline gene, perhaps due to a read error. This rearrangement joins TRBV20-1 to TRBJ1-2, with D hard to call. The germline CDR1 and CDR2 sequences are DFQATT and SNEGSKA (reference sequence). CDR3 length equals 14 residues. The CDR3 DNA follows: TGCAGTGCTCCTATTCATGTTGAGGACTATGGCTGCACCTTC. Protein product: CSAPIHVEDYGCTF.

There are many counts of this clonotype. V and J are TRBV24-1 and TRBJ2-6; 14 bases match TRBD2. Germline V gene data show CDR1 as KGHDR and CDR2 as SFDVKD. The length of the CDR3 is 20 residues. Germline trimming cut 4 bases from V and 0 bases from J; bases unmatched to any gene: 7. CDR3 region: CATSDGTSGSLSSGANVLTF. The CDR3 DNA reads as TGTGCCACCAGTGACGGGACTAGCGGGAGCTTAAGCTCTGGGGCCAACGTCCTGACTTTC.

Notes on this clonotype: An end of the junction does not agree with germline; a read error may underlie this. V usage is TRBV6-1 and J usage is TRBJ2-6; the D gene is possibly TRBD1 (5 bases). This CDR3 contains 16 residues. Germline V gene data show CDR1 as MNHNS and CDR2 as SASEGT. CDR3: CASSERGTTGANVPTF. CDR3 DNA sequence: TGTGCCAGCAGTGAAAGGGGAACAACTGGGGCCAACGTCCCGACTTTC.

This clonotype turned up a few times. CDR3 amino acids: CASSPRVLLADTQYF. The CDR3 DNA is TGTGCCAGCAGTCCCAGGGTACTATTGGCAGATACGCAGTATTTT. The J gene is TRBJ2-3, the V gene TRBV12-3 or TRBV12-4; D is perhaps TRBD1 (5 bases). The CDR3 spans 15 residues. Trimming removed 5 bases at V and 4 bases at J, with 16 bases between.

The rearrangement uses TRBV10-3 and TRBJ2-7; D gene uncertain. This CDR3 has 11 amino acids. Germline V gene sequence: CDR1 ENHRY, CDR2 SYGVKD. Trimming removed 10 bases from V and 0 bases from J, with 7 bases in between. The CDR3 region has the DNA TGTGCCACCAAGGGCTCCTACGAGCAGTACTTC. Protein sequence: CATKGSYEQYF.

The rearrangement links TRBV7-2 to TRBJ2-7; D unresolved. From germline, CDR1 is SGHTA and CDR2 FQGNSA. The CDR3 contains 13 residues. With 5 bases removed from V and 6 bases from J, the gap between germline ends came to 14 bases. The DNA for the CDR3 is TGTGCCAGCAGCCCTCGAGGCCCCAGCGAGCAGTACTTC. It is translated as CASSPRGPSEQYF.

This chain joins TRBV12-3 or TRBV12-4 and TRBJ2-5, with 13 bases identical to TRBD2. This CDR3 is 14 amino acids long. J lost 11 bases, V lost 8 bases, and 11 bases had no gene match. This chain's CDR3 is CASGRTSGSGEQYF. The CDR3, as DNA: TGTGCCAGCGGAAGGACTAGCGGGAGCGGAGAGCAGTACTTC.